This TCR beta chain was identified in a study of vaccination and CD4 T cells after COVID-19. This clonotype was observed a few times. What it binds is unknown. Germline CDR1 and CDR2: MNHEY and SVGAGI. Trimming removed 1 base from V and 3 bases from J, with 6 bases in between. The CDR3 is made up of 13 amino acids. Cultured CD4+ T-cell DNA underwent Oncomine TCR Beta short-read sequencing. TCRdb re-analysed the PCR reads in MiXCR, keeping a single row per CDR3 protein. The table shows around 10,000 distinct CDR3 sequences, with 54% occurring only once. Treatment meaning: approximately 9-day PBMC culture with coronavirus spike peptide pools or control peptides (ViraFEST assay).

The rearrangement uses TRBV6-5 and TRBJ1-1; no clear D gene. This receptor was identified in a human donor who had recovered from COVID-19. Sequenced input: CD4+ T cells from blood, cultured in vitro. CDR3 region: CASSYWQDTEAFF. The CDR3 region has the DNA TGTGCCAGCAGTTACTGGCAGGACACTGAAGCTTTCTTT.